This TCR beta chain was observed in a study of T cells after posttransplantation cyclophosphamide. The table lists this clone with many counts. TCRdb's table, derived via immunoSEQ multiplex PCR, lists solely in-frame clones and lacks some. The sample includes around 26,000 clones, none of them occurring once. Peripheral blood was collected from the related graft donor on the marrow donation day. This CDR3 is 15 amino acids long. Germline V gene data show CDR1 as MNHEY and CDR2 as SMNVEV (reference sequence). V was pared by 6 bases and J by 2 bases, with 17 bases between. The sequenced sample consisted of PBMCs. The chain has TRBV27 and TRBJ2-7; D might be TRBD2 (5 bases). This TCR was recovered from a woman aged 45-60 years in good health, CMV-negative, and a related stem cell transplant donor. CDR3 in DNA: TGTGCCAGCAGGGCGTCAGCGGCCGATCCCTACGAGCAGTACTTC. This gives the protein CASRASAADPYEQYF.